The clone carrying this T cell receptor (beta chain) was observed a handful of times. TCRdb re-derived calls from the 5' RACE reads in MiXCR, one entry per CDR3 protein. The sample lists some 200,000 distinct CDR3 sequences, around 8% occurring once. This sample was taken from a study of identical twins. The CDR3 extends over 14 amino acids. CDR1 and CDR2 from the germline V gene are SGHTA and FQGNSA. V was pared by 1 base and J by 4 bases, with 7 bases between. These data were also filed under a second study, of yellow fever vaccine responses in identical twins.

Sequencing input: memory (CD45RO+) T cells sorted from blood. The sequence was obtained from a woman under 30 in good health. The chain carries TRBV7-2 and TRBJ2-2; D remains unclear. CDR3 in amino acids: CTSSLVWGTGELFF. As DNA, the CDR3 is TGTACCAGCAGCTTAGTTTGGGGCACCGGGGAGCTGTTTTTT.